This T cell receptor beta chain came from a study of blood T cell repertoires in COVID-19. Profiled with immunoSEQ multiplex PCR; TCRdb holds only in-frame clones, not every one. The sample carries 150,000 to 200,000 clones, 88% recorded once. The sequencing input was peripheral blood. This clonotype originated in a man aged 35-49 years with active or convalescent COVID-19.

In DNA, the CDR3 is TGTGCCAGCAGCCAAGATTTCCTTCAGGAAGAGACCCAGTACTTC. Amino acids: CASSQDFLQEETQYF. This chain connects TRBV4-2 to TRBJ2-5; unclear D gene. Germline V gene lookup returns CDR1 LGHNA and CDR2 YNFKEQ. V was pared by 0 bases and J by 3 bases, with 11 bases between. The CDR3 spans 15 residues.